This TCR beta chain was identified during a study of blood T cell repertoires in COVID-19. Turning to the study itself: Material from acute and convalescent COVID-19 was sourced from the United States, Italy and Spain.

Per the original methods: The assay estimated nucleated cells by amplifying reference gene primers. The table came from immunoSEQ multiplex PCR; TCRdb's copy has only in-frame clones and leaves some out. That table gives V, J and clone size, and the DNA gave D and trimming. The table lists about 200,000 clones, 80% to 90% of them singletons. Trimming cost V 5 bases and J 13 bases; bases outside gene matches: 12. Germline V lookup: CDR1 SGHRS, CDR2 YFSETQ. The CDR3 spans 14 residues. V usage is TRBV5-1 and J usage is TRBJ1-6, with 7 nucleotides matching TRBD1. The receptor's source is a woman in her 70s with acute or convalescent COVID-19. Sequenced: peripheral blood. CDR3 sequence: CASRFGQEIYPLHF. As DNA, the CDR3 is TGCGCCAGCAGATTCGGACAGGAGATTTACCCCCTCCACTTT.